The 21 T cell receptor beta chains presented below share a single source sample, sequenced in a study of blood T cells in healthy people across ages. Combining a sample-barcoded 5' primer with a J-beta primer mix, a second PCR ran for about 7 to 11 cycles. A single record per CDR3 protein comes from TCRdb applying MiXCR to the 5' RACE reads. The sample lists more than 650,000 distinct CDR3 sequences, 20% to 30% occurring once. These data are also associated with another study on T cells of mothers and their children.

The specimen sequenced was blood. All receptors come from a boy younger than 18 in good health.

This clonotype has just one count. The chain carries TRBV12-3 or TRBV12-4 and TRBJ2-5, with 11 bases matching TRBD2. The DNA end lines up better with TRBJ2-1; the J call may be wrong. The CDR3 runs to 14 residues. The CDR3 bases are TGTGCCAGCAGGCTTAGCGGGGGGGCTTATGAGCAGTTCTTC. Its translation is CASRLSGGAYEQFF.

The chain recombines TRBV18 with TRBJ1-1; D call uncertain. The CDR3 totals 16 residues. Germline V gives CDR1 KGHSH, CDR2 LQKENI. The V end lost 2 bases, the J end lost 0 bases, and 13 bases lay between the germline ends. CDR3 coding DNA: TGTGCCAGCTCACCAGGGGTAGAAGTCATGAACACTGAAGCTTTCTTT. It specifies CASSPGVEVMNTEAFF.

This clonotype was counted between two and nine times. The chain carries TRBV19 and TRBJ1-1; possibly TRBD1 for D (5 bases). This CDR3 spans 13 amino acids. The germline V gene encodes CDR1 LNHDA and CDR2 SQIVND (reference sequence). Trimming cost V 4 bases and J 4 bases, with 10 bases left between them. CDR3 loop: CASSNQGPTEAFF. DNA of the CDR3: TGTGCCAGTAGTAATCAGGGTCCCACTGAAGCTTTCTTT.

This clonotype was seen more than once but under ten times. The J gene is TRBJ2-5, the V gene TRBV2; the D is unclear. Germline V gene sequence: CDR1 SNHLY, CDR2 FYNNEI. The V end lost 1 base, the J end lost 2 bases, and 17 bases lay between the germline ends. The CDR3 has 17 residues. The CDR3 DNA reads TGTGCCAGCAGTGAAGGAACTCGGGCTAGATTACAAGAGACCCAGTACTTC. The encoded protein is CASSEGTRARLQETQYF.

The chain recombines TRBV25-1 with TRBJ2-1; D possibly uses TRBD1 or TRBD2 (6 bases each). This CDR3 is 16 amino acids long. The germline CDR1 and CDR2 sequences are MGHDK and SYGVNS. V lost 3 bases, J lost 2 bases, and 14 bases lay in between. The chain's CDR3 is CASSDGWRGAYNEQFF. The CDR3 DNA is TGTGCCAGCAGTGACGGGTGGAGGGGGGCCTACAATGAGCAGTTCTTC.

This clonotype was detected a few times. The chain carries TRBV9 and TRBJ2-5; a weak D match, TRBD2 (7 bases). Gene TRBJ2-1 matches the end of the DNA better, so the J call may be wrong. The CDR3 runs 14 residues. The V gene's germline CDR1 is SGDLS and CDR2 YYNGEE. The CDR3 coding sequence is TGTGCCAGCAGCGTAGCAGGGGAGGGGAATGAGCAGTTCTTC. This gives the protein CASSVAGEGNEQFF.

This chain connects TRBV7-9 to TRBJ2-3, with 7 bases identical to TRBD2. CDR1 SEHNR and CDR2 FQNEAQ come from the germline V gene (reference sequence). The CDR3 is 15 residues long. The junction had 11 bases not matched to a gene; V was cut back by 5 bases and J by 6 bases. The CDR3 DNA is TGTGCCAGCAGCCCTACGACTAGCCCAAGGGATACGCAGTATTTT. It codes for CASSPTTSPRDTQYF.

The chain combines TRBV12-3 or TRBV12-4 with TRBJ2-4; no firm D call. The CDR3 runs 15 residues. Trimming left V 1 base short and J 0 bases short, with 7 bases between. The CDR3 region has the DNA TGTGCCAGCAGTTTAGAAGTCTTAGCCAAAAACATTCAGTACTTC. It encodes CASSLEVLAKNIQYF.

This clonotype has just a few counts. The V gene is TRBV6-5, the J gene TRBJ2-7; possibly TRBD1 for D (5 bases). CDR3 size: 13 residues. The germline V gene encodes CDR1 MNHEY and CDR2 SVGAGI. Trimming stripped 6 bases from V and 3 bases from J, with 12 bases between. CDR3 region: CASRKTEIYEQYF. The CDR3 region has the DNA TGTGCCAGCAGAAAGACAGAAATCTACGAGCAGTACTTC.

This clonotype was recorded a few times. The V gene is TRBV5-1, the J gene TRBJ1-2, with 7 bases identical to TRBD1. This CDR3 spans 15 amino acids. CDR1 is SGHRS and CDR2 is YFSETQ in the germline V gene. Trimming removed 4 bases from V and 4 bases from J; junction bases left unmatched: 10. This CDR3 reads CASSPWDRTPYGYTF. The CDR3 DNA follows: TGCGCCAGCAGCCCTTGGGACAGAACCCCCTATGGCTACACCTTC.

This clonotype was found once. This chain joins TRBV5-1 and TRBJ1-6; TRBD1 matches at 11 bases. Trimming removed 4 bases from V and 13 bases from J; junction bases left unmatched: 7. The CDR3 has 14 amino acids. CDR1 SGHRS and CDR2 YFSETQ come from the germline V gene. The CDR3 coding sequence is TGCGCCAGCAGCACGGGACAGGGGGAATCGCCCCTCCACTTT. Protein: CASSTGQGESPLHF.

This clonotype was counted once. The chain is built from TRBV6-2 or TRBV6-3 and TRBJ1-2; D may be TRBD1 (5 bases). The V and J ends lost 6 bases and 8 bases respectively, with 16 bases between them. The CDR3 sequence is 13 residues long. CDR1 is MNHEY, CDR2 SVGEGT, per germline. The CDR3 nucleotides are TGTGCCAGCAGACACGGGGACGGGCGGGGCTACACCTTC. It specifies CASRHGDGRGYTF.

This clonotype was detected only a few times. The V call is TRBV5-1, the J call TRBJ1-5; perhaps TRBD1 as D (5 bases). V lost 4 bases and J 7 bases, leaving 18 bases between the germline ends. The CDR3 is 15 amino acids. The germline V gene has CDR1 SGHRS and CDR2 YFSETQ. CDR3 region: CASSLGVVQGQPQHF. CDR3 DNA sequence: TGCGCCAGCAGCCTGGGGGTGGTGCAGGGACAGCCCCAGCATTTT.

The chain recombines TRBV12-3 or TRBV12-4 with TRBJ2-5; no clear D gene. Trimming left V 6 bases short and J 0 bases short, with 8 bases between. The CDR3 loop spans 13 amino acids. The CDR3 reads CASRPEYQETQYF. CDR3 coding DNA: TGTGCCAGCAGGCCAGAGTACCAAGAGACCCAGTACTTC.

The chain has TRBV6-5 and TRBJ2-2; D unresolved. Germline V lookup: CDR1 MNHEY, CDR2 SVGAGI. CDR3 size: 15 residues. V gave up 5 bases and J gave up 2 bases, with 12 bases separating them. The DNA for the CDR3 is TGTGCCAGCAGTCTCGTGATCGGCAACACCGGGGAGCTGTTTTTT. Amino acid sequence: CASSLVIGNTGELFF.

The gene calls are TRBV28 and TRBJ2-5, with 10 bases that match TRBD2. The better agreement between TRBJ2-1 and the DNA end casts doubt on the J call. This CDR3 has 14 residues. The V gene's germline CDR1 is MDHEN and CDR2 SYDVKM. CDR3 DNA sequence: TGTGCCAGCACTCAACTAGCGGGGAGATTCGTGCAGTTCTTC. It codes for CASTQLAGRFVQFF.

This clonotype was recorded a few times. The gene calls are TRBV3-1 and TRBJ2-5; unclear D gene. The CDR3 sequence is 15 residues long. V was clipped by 0 bases and J by 3 bases, with 11 bases between them. CDR1 is LGHDT, CDR2 YNNKEL, per germline (reference sequence). CDR3 nucleotide sequence: TGTGCCAGCAGCCAAGATCGCCCTAGTGAAGAGACCCAGTACTTC. Translating it yields CASSQDRPSEETQYF.

V usage is TRBV6-4 and J usage is TRBJ2-5; 10 nucleotides agree with TRBD2. The end of the DNA aligns better with TRBJ2-1, so the J call may be wrong. The CDR3 is made up of 15 amino acids. Germline V gives CDR1 MRHNA, CDR2 SNTAGT. The CDR3 nucleotides are TGTGCCAGCAGTGAAGCGGGGGGGCCCGTCAATGAGCAGTTCTTC. Its protein is CASSEAGGPVNEQFF.

The DNA for the CDR3 is TGCAGTGCTAGATTACAGGGGTCCAACACTGAAGCTTTCTTT. The encoded protein is CSARLQGSNTEAFF. The chain joins TRBV20-1 to TRBJ1-1, with TRBD1 matching 7 bases. CDR3 length: 14 residues. V was pared by 2 bases and J by 2 bases, with 5 bases of the junction left unmatched. Germline V gives CDR1 DFQATT, CDR2 SNEGSKA (reference sequence).

The chain links TRBV20-1 to TRBJ1-4; D uncertain. The CDR3 is 14 amino acids. Between the trimmed V and J ends, which lost 1 base and 4 bases, there was a span of 10 bases. CDR1 is DFQATT, CDR2 SNEGSKA, per germline (reference sequence). CDR3 residues: CSARVSGFNEKLFF. CDR3 DNA: TGCAGTGCTAGAGTCTCGGGGTTTAATGAAAAACTGTTTTTT.

The J gene is TRBJ1-5, the V gene TRBV25-1; TRBD1 matches at 11 bases. With V trimmed by 3 bases and J by 5 bases, 9 bases remained unmatched. The germline V gene encodes CDR1 MGHDK and CDR2 SYGVNS. The CDR3 is made up of 17 amino acids. CDR3 in amino acids: CASSDQPGQGAYQPQHF. For the CDR3, the DNA is TGTGCCAGCAGTGACCAACCCGGACAGGGGGCTTATCAGCCCCAGCATTTT. Together with reference TRBV25-1 and TRBJ1-5, the CDR3 gives the full variable domain: EADIYQTPRYLVIGTGKKITLECSQTMGHDKMYWYQQDPGMELHLIHYSYGVNSTEKGDLSSESTVSRIRTEHFPLTLESARPSHTSQYLCASSDQPGQGAYQPQHFGDGTRLSIL.